These 22 T cell receptor beta chains originate from one sample sequenced in a study of T cells in Graves' hyperthyroidism and ophthalmopathy. Authors of the study amplified TCR beta CDR3 regions from RNA transcripts. The HTBI primer set drove a first-round RT-PCR of the TCR CDR3. Each CDR3 protein is one row after TCRdb ran MiXCR on the multiplex PCR reads. The data hold under 550,000 distinct CDR3 sequences, with about 20% observed a single time. The sequencing sample was made of blood. The receptors come from a middle-aged man with Graves' ophthalmopathy.

This clonotype appeared many times. V and J are TRBV11-2 and TRBJ2-1, with 8 bases that match TRBD2. The V gene end was trimmed by 3 bases and the J gene end by 6 bases; junction bases not matched to a gene: 13. This CDR3 comprises 17 residues. CDR1 SGHAT and CDR2 FQNNGV come from the germline V gene. The CDR3 loop reads CASSFELVGGAVNEQFF. The CDR3, as DNA: TGTGCCAGCAGCTTTGAGCTGGTCGGGGGGGCCGTCAATGAGCAGTTCTTC.

This clonotype was observed a handful of times. The chain combines TRBV6-5 with TRBJ2-7, with a possible D match to TRBD2 (6 bases). The CDR3 is 16 residues long. CDR1 is MNHEY, CDR2 SVGAGI, per germline. V gave up 0 bases and J gave up 2 bases, with 14 bases separating them. Here the CDR3 reads CASSYSKLGRTYEQYF. The CDR3, as DNA: TGTGCCAGCAGTTACTCGAAGCTCGGGAGAACCTACGAGCAGTACTTC.

This clonotype was picked up many times. This chain links TRBV20-1 with TRBJ2-7; 7 bases match TRBD2. V shed 5 bases and J 0 bases; nucleotides not matched to a gene: 7. The CDR3 covers 14 residues. The germline V gene has CDR1 DFQATT and CDR2 SNEGSKA (reference sequence). The CDR3 sequence: CSAPTSLSSYEQYF. The CDR3, as DNA: TGCAGTGCTCCGACTAGCCTTAGCTCCTACGAGCAGTACTTC.

This clonotype was counted many times. The chain joins TRBV5-1 to TRBJ2-4; unclear D gene. Trimming stripped 0 bases from V and 0 bases from J, with 10 bases between. The CDR3 is 16 amino acids. From germline, CDR1 is SGHRS and CDR2 YFSETQ. The CDR3 DNA sequence: TGCGCCAGCAGCTTGGGCAGGAGACTAGCCAAAAACATTCAGTACTTC. This codes for CASSLGRRLAKNIQYF.

This clonotype was seen repeatedly, ten times or more. The DNA of the CDR3 is TGTGCCAGCAGCGGGCCCGTAGCAGCGGGGGCCGGGGAGCTGTTTTTT. Translating it yields CASSGPVAAGAGELFF. The V call is TRBV7-2, the J call TRBJ2-2, with 8 bases aligning to TRBD2. The CDR3 covers 16 residues. Germline-derived CDR1 and CDR2 are SGHTA and FQGNSA. The J segment lost 6 bases and the V segment lost 5 bases, leaving 11 bases of the junction unmatched.

This clonotype was observed a few times. This chain joins TRBV28 and TRBJ1-4; no firm D call. The germline gives CDR1 MDHEN, CDR2 SYDVKM. CDR3 length equals 17 residues. V shed 2 bases and J shed 6 bases, with 19 bases lying between them. CDR3 in DNA: TGTGCCAGCAGTTTAAGCCCCCCCAACGGGCTGGATGAAAAACTGTTTTTT. This codes for CASSLSPPNGLDEKLFF.

This chain joins TRBV12-3 or TRBV12-4 and TRBJ2-7; 12 bases are a match to TRBD2. Germline trimming cut 6 bases from V and 7 bases from J; bases unmatched to any gene: 7. The CDR3 consists of 14 residues. CDR3 sequence (DNA): TGTGCCAGCAGGGCGACTAGCGGGAGTGGTGAGCAGTACTTC. Amino acids: CASRATSGSGEQYF.

V gene TRBV4-1 combines with J gene TRBJ1-1, with TRBD1 as a possible D gene (6 bases). V was trimmed by 2 bases and J by 3 bases, leaving 13 bases between them. This CDR3 region has 15 residues. The germline gives CDR1 MGHRA, CDR2 YSYEKL. The CDR3 sequence: CASSQNLQGYTEAFF. In DNA form, the CDR3 reads TGCGCCAGCAGCCAAAATCTACAGGGCTACACTGAAGCTTTCTTT.

This clonotype was detected ten times or more. The chain's CDR3 is CASSLAGVHTDTQYF. The CDR3 coding sequence is TGCGCCAGCAGCTTGGCCGGGGTCCACACAGATACGCAGTATTTT. V is TRBV5-1 and J is TRBJ2-3; maybe TRBD2 (5 bases). Trimming shortened V by 0 bases and J by 2 bases, and 10 bases separated the two germline ends. Germline loops: CDR1 SGHRS, CDR2 YFSETQ. The CDR3 totals 15 residues. The whole variable domain, filled in from reference TRBV5-1 and TRBJ2-3, reads KAGVTQTPRYLIKTRGQQVTLSCSPISGHRSVSWYQQTPGQGLQFLFEYFSETQRNKGNFPGRFSGRQFSNSRSEMNVSTLELGDSALYLCASSLAGVHTDTQYFGPGTRLTVL.

The V call is TRBV6-2 or TRBV6-3, the J call TRBJ1-3, with 7 bases identical to TRBD1. The CDR3 is 15 amino acids. CDR1 and CDR2 (germline): MNHEY, SVGEGT. With V trimmed by 6 bases and J by 6 bases, 11 bases remained unmatched. Written as DNA, the CDR3 is TGTGCCAGCAGAGCTTGGGGACAGCGTGAAAACACCATATATTTT. It is translated as CASRAWGQRENTIYF.

As to this clonotype: This may stem from a read error, because a much larger clone lies one nucleotide away. The chain employs TRBV30 and TRBJ1-2, with D possibly matching TRBD1 (5 bases). The CDR3 loop spans 11 amino acids. The germline CDR1 and CDR2 sequences are GTSNPN and SVGIG (reference sequence). The DNA of the CDR3 is TGTGCCGCGGCGGGGGACTATAGCTACACCTTC. Encoded protein: CAAAGDYSYTF.

This clonotype was seen a few times. The chain joins TRBV7-2 to TRBJ1-4; 8 bases fit TRBD1. V gave up 5 bases and J gave up 5 bases; unmatched junction bases: 7. The CDR3 has 15 residues. The germline V gene has CDR1 SGHTA and CDR2 FQGNSA. CDR3 bases: TGTGCCAGCAGCCGCACAGGGGGTTTAAATGAAAAACTGTTTTTT. Encoded protein: CASSRTGGLNEKLFF.

In its sample, this clonotype was seen a few times. Written as DNA, the CDR3 is TGTGCCAGCACCCCGGTCTTTCCCCCAGGGACTGAAGCTTTCTTT. This sequence encodes CASTPVFPPGTEAFF. The chain is built from TRBV6-5 and TRBJ1-1; D may be TRBD1 (5 bases). In germline, CDR1 is MNHEY, CDR2 SVGAGI. CDR3 length equals 15 residues. V was cut by 7 bases and J by 5 bases, with 20 bases left in between.

This clonotype was counted many times. The V gene is TRBV6-1, the J gene TRBJ1-1; TRBD1 might be the D (5 bases). The CDR3 consists of 13 residues. V was pared by 5 bases and J by 5 bases, with 12 bases between. CDR1 is MNHNS, CDR2 SASEGT, per germline. The CDR3 protein is CASSIGTGTEAFF. The CDR3 DNA reads as TGTGCCAGCAGTATTGGGACGGGGACTGAAGCTTTCTTT.

The gene calls are TRBV6-5 and TRBJ1-3; no clear D. Germline V gene data show CDR1 as MNHEY and CDR2 as SVGAGI. Deletions cut 2 bases from V and 4 bases from J, with 15 bases between. The CDR3 has 16 residues. In DNA, the CDR3 is TGTGCCAGCAGTTACCGCGGGGAATTTACCGGAAACACCATATATTTT. This gives the protein CASSYRGEFTGNTIYF.

The chain combines TRBV20-1 with TRBJ1-5; D is possibly TRBD1 (5 bases). Germline assignment: CDR1 DFQATT and CDR2 SNEGSKA (reference sequence). The CDR3 runs to 15 residues. V lost 7 bases, J lost 2 bases, and 18 bases lay in between. The CDR3 region is CSVSHMQGRNQPQHF. The CDR3 region has the DNA TGCAGTGTCAGCCATATGCAGGGACGCAATCAGCCCCAGCATTTT.

This clonotype was counted at least ten times. The gene calls are TRBV2 and TRBJ2-1; 11 bases map to TRBD2. The CDR3 has 15 amino acids. Per germline, CDR1 SNHLY and CDR2 FYNNEI. Trimming cost V 6 bases and J 3 bases; bases outside gene matches: 4. The CDR3 sequence: CASSSGLAVYNEQFF. The CDR3 coding sequence is TGTGCCAGCAGCTCGGGACTAGCGGTCTACAATGAGCAGTTCTTC.

This clonotype occurred a few times. The chain has TRBV27 and TRBJ2-3, with 13 bases identical to TRBD2. The CDR3 is 17 amino acids. The germline V gene has CDR1 MNHEY and CDR2 SMNVEV (reference sequence). Trimming cost V 5 bases and J 0 bases; bases outside gene matches: 5. DNA of the CDR3: TGTGCCAGCAGTGACGGACTAGCGGGGGCCAGCACAGATACGCAGTATTTT. Protein product: CASSDGLAGASTDTQYF.

Remarks on this clonotype: Relative to the germline gene, one junction end is altered; a read error may explain this. The gene calls are TRBV6-1 and TRBJ2-1; D call uncertain. Germline-derived CDR1 and CDR2 are MNHNS and SASEGT. The CDR3 has 13 residues. The CDR3 nucleotides read TGTGCCATCAGTGAGTCGAACTCCAATGAGCAGTTCTTC. Translation gives CAISESNSNEQFF.

In its sample, this clonotype was seen a few times. This sequence joins TRBV7-9 and TRBJ2-7; TRBD1 matches at 10 bases. Germline CDR1 and CDR2: SEHNR and FQNEAQ (reference sequence). The J segment lost 3 bases and the V segment lost 5 bases, leaving 7 bases of the junction unmatched. The CDR3 extends over 15 amino acids. The chain's CDR3 is CASSTGTGAGYEQYF. CDR3 sequence (DNA): TGTGCCAGCAGCACCGGGACAGGGGCCGGCTACGAGCAGTACTTC.

V is TRBV5-1 and J is TRBJ2-5, with a tentative D call TRBD2 (5 bases). V was cut by 4 bases and J by 4 bases, with 17 bases left in between. The CDR3 totals 15 residues. CDR1 is SGHRS and CDR2 is YFSETQ in the germline V gene. For the CDR3, the DNA is TGCGCCAGCAGCCACGACTACCGGGCATCAGAGACCCAGTACTTC. It is translated as CASSHDYRASETQYF.

The chain has TRBV4-3 and TRBJ2-4; perhaps TRBD1 as D (5 bases). The CDR3 has 17 amino acids. Germline V CDR1 and CDR2: LGHNA, YSLEER. The V end lost 0 bases, the J end lost 4 bases, and 16 bases lay between the germline ends. CDR3 coding DNA: TGCGCCAGCAGCCAAGATTGGTTGGGGCAGGGTAAAAACATTCAGTACTTC. Translation: CASSQDWLGQGKNIQYF.